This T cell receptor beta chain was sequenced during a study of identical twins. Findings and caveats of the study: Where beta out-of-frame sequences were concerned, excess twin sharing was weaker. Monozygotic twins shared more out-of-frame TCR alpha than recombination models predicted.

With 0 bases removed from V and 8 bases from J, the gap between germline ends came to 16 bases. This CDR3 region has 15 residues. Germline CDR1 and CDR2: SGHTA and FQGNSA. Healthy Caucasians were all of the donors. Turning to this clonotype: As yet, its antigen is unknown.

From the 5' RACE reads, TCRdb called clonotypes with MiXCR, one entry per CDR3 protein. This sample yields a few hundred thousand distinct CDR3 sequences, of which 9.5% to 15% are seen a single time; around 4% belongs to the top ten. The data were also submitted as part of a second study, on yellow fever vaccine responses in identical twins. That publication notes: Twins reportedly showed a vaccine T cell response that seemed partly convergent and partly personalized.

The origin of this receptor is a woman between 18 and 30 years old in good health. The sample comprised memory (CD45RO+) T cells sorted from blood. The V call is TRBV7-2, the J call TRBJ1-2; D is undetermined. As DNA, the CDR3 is TGTGCCAGCAGCTTAGCGGGTCCGGCCAGGCAGGGCTACACCTTC. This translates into CASSLAGPARQGYTF.